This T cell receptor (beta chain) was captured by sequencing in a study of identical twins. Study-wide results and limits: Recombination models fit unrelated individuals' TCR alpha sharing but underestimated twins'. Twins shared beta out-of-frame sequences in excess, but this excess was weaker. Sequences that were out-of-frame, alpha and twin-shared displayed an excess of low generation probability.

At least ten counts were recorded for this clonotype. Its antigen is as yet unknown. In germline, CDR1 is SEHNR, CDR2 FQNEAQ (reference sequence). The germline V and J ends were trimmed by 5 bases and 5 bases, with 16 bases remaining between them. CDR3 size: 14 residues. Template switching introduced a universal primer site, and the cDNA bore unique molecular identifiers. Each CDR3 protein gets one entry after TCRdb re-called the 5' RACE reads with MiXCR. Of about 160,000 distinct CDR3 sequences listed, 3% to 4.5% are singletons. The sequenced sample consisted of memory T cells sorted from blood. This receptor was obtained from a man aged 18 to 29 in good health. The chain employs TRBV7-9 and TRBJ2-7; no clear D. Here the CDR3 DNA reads TGTGCCAGCAGCCCCCCCTTTCTCGACCACGAGCAGTACTTC. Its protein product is CASSPPFLDHEQYF.